This T cell receptor (beta chain) is drawn from a study of blood T cell repertoires in COVID-19 (dated by TCRdb to the early 2020s). As for the study more broadly: The collaborator samples originated in the United States, Italy and Spain and spanned the acute and convalescent phases of COVID-19. The material from the prospective study consisted of cDNA or gDNA derived from T cells, B-cell-depleted T cells, or PBMCs. Where available, HLA class I and class II types were obtained from metadata supplied by the sample provider rather than from assay-based typing. The samples were drawn from two sources: the first 160 participants of the ongoing ImmuneRACE study, and 1,000 to 1,500 subjects contributed by 6 global collaborators. A de-identified subject ID, COVID-19 status, age in years and sex were almost always included in the sample metadata. The dataset comprised deeply sampled blood TCRbeta repertoires from subjects exposed to, actively infected with, or recovered from COVID-19. A freely available public database, intended as a resource for researchers studying the immune response to SARS-CoV-2, is where the repertoires were released.

This clone came up once. The target of this receptor is not known. The record has no base qualities; no much larger clone is one base away. At the DNA level, this CDR3 is encoded by other sequences in the same sample as well. One collaborating source in Seattle enrolled patients during active infection and followed them longitudinally through the course of disease. Collaborating institutions collected whole blood in K2EDTA tubes following their own protocols. For TCRbeta analysis, collaborators shipped samples in one of three forms: frozen whole blood, isolated PBMCs, or DNA extracted from either of those sample types. TCRbeta CDR3 regions were amplified from genomic DNA by means of the immunoSEQ Assay, a bias-controlled multiplex PCR. As for how the authors treated the data: The number of nucleated cells in each sample was estimated from the amplification of reference gene primers within the assay. Sequence reads were collapsed and filtered to measure the absolute abundance of every unique TCRbeta CDR3 rearrangement. For each sample, productive Simpson clonality was calculated as the square root of Simpson's diversity index across productive rearrangements. Entries here come from immuneACCESS through TCRdb and include only in-frame sequences with V and J called. Some clones fail to appear in such tables; in the studies checked, an unresolved V gene covers under half of the shortfall, and the cause of the remainder is unknown. The DNA gave D and trimming, while V, J and clone size come from that table. This sample has around 370,000 clones in its table, and 85% to 90% of those were observed once. Of the sample, about 7% falls within the top ten clones.

General study outcomes and caveats: How much clinical and demographic metadata was included differed by source and by participant, and the metadata was provided uncurated.

In the germline V gene, CDR1 corresponds to KGHSH and CDR2 to LQKENI. The CDR3 spans 15 residues, from the cysteine through the phenylalanine. Kept here is only the CDR3 DNA, which spans 45 bases and is read in frame from base 1. The V end gives up 3 bases and the J end 6 bases, leaving 3 bases in the junction not matched to a gene. This TCR was sampled from a woman in her seventies with COVID-19, enrolled during active disease. The sample was peripheral blood. The chain couples TRBV18 to TRBJ1-6; 9 middle bases align to TRBD1. CDR3 sequence: CASSPTGGSNSPLHF. The nucleotide sequence is given as TGTGCCAGCTCACCGACAGGGGGAAGTAATTCACCCCTCCACTTT.